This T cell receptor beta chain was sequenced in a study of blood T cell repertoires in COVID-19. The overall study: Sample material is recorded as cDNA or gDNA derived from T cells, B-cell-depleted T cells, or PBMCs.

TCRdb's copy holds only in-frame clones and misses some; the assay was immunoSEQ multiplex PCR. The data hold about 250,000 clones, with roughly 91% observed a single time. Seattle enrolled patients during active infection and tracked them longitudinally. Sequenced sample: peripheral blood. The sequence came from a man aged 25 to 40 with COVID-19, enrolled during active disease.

The CDR3 DNA sequence: TGTGCCAGCAGCCGCACAGGGGGCGCGGACAATGAGCAGTTCTTC. Translation gives CASSRTGGADNEQFF. This chain joins TRBV14 and TRBJ2-1; 9 positions match TRBD1. CDR1 and CDR2 (germline): SGHDN, FVKESK. With 4 bases clipped from V and 5 bases from J, the junction kept 6 bases outside the gene matches. The CDR3 contains 15 residues.